This T cell receptor (beta chain) appears in the sequencing data of a study of T cell responses to AZD1222 COVID-19 vaccine. Points from the study as a whole: Seropositive at baseline were only five or six AZD1222 recipients.

The CDR3 runs 18 residues. Germline V gene sequence: CDR1 KGHSH, CDR2 LQKENI. The V gene end was trimmed by 3 bases and the J gene end by 5 bases; junction bases not matched to a gene: 9. Comments on this clone: As yet, its antigen is unknown.

Profiling relied on immunoSEQ multiplex PCR, and the TCRdb table lists in-frame clones only, not all of them. This table has around 100,000 clones, more than 70% appearing once. This chain links TRBV18 with TRBJ2-5; TRBD2 matches at 16 bases. The specimen was peripheral blood, collected on day 0 of AZD1222 vaccination. This receptor was obtained from an adult in good health. The CDR3 protein is CASSPPGLAGGQAETQYF. CDR3 DNA: TGTGCCAGCTCACCCCCGGGACTAGCGGGGGGGCAGGCGGAGACCCAGTACTTC.